The following is a T cell receptor (beta chain) sequence with its context. The antigen is not known. Co-extraction of both nucleic acids (RNA and DNA) used about 17-33 mg of unsorted bulk tissue. cDNA specific to TCR beta was made from 500 ng of total RNA, with a constant-region primer employed for priming. Employing slightly modified ARM-PCR, three nested multiplex PCR rounds were run, and these gave rise to the TCR beta libraries. The first two PCR rounds, around 11 cycles each, used TRBV1-TRBV30 forward primers and a C-beta reverse primer. TCRdb reanalysed the multiplex PCR reads using MiXCR and keeps one entry per CDR3 protein. The sample yields 40,000 to 55,000 distinct CDR3 sequences, less than 85% seen once. The CDR3 length is 15 residues. Looked up from germline, CDR1 is MGHRA and CDR2 is YSYEKL. Trimming cost V 5 bases and J 3 bases; bases outside gene matches: 5. The sample comes from a study of tumor-infiltrating lymphocytes in primary liver carcinoma. Study-level points and caveats: Researchers found tumor-adjacent and tumor-blood pairs overlapped less than tumor region pairs.

The rearrangement joins TRBV4-1 to TRBJ2-7; the match to TRBD2 covers 12 bases. Sequencing input: liver tumor tissue from sampling region 5. This sample's subset: tumor region T5, tumor centre. The sequence was obtained from a man in his forties with primary liver carcinoma and hepatitis B virus infection. Here the CDR3 reads CASSLQTSGSYEQYF. The CDR3 DNA is TGCGCCAGCAGCTTACAGACTAGCGGGAGCTACGAGCAGTACTTC.